The entry below gives a single T cell receptor (beta chain) sequence along with its context. Its antigen is unknown. Unmatched junction bases numbered 7, after V lost 5 bases and J lost 0 bases. This CDR3 is built from 14 residues. The V gene's germline CDR1 is GTSNPN and CDR2 SVGIG (reference sequence). These data belong to a study of cytomegalovirus exposure and HLA in healthy donors. Both 60 Vbeta primers and 13 Jbeta primers went into the PCR. Profiling relied on immunoSEQ multiplex PCR, and the TCRdb table lists in-frame clones only, not all of them. This table holds about 220,000 clones, more than 65% found once. Findings of the study overall: When analyzed later, a missense DCLRE1C variant was found to be linked to TCR beta V- and J-gene trimming.

The TCR sequence derives from a man aged 18-30 years in good health and CMV-seronegative. Sequencing input: PBMCs. The genes are TRBV30 and TRBJ2-7; 7 positions agree with TRBD1. The CDR3 sequence: CAWATGLGSYEQYF. The CDR3 DNA reads as TGTGCCTGGGCGACAGGGTTGGGCTCCTACGAGCAGTACTTC.